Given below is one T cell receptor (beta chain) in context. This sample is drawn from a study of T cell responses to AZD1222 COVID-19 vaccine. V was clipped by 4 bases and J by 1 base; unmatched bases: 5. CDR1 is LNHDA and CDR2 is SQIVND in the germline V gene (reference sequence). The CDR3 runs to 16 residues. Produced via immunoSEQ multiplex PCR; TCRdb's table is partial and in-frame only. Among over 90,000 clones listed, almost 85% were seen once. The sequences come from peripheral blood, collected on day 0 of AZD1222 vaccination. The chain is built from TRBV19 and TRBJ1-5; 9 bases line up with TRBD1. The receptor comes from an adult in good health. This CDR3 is CASSRDRGYSNQPQHF. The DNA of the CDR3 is TGTGCCAGTAGTAGAGACAGGGGGTACAGCAATCAGCCCCAGCATTTT.